Presented here are 8 T cell receptor beta chains from one specimen sequenced in a study of blood T cell repertoires in COVID-19. Assay used: immunoSEQ multiplex PCR; TCRdb lists only in-frame clones, some missing. The sample consists of fewer than 200,000 clones, around 85% of them appearing once. The sequencing input was peripheral blood. These receptor sequences come from a woman in her fifties or sixties with acute or convalescent COVID-19.

The table lists this clone with a count of one. The J gene is TRBJ2-2, the V gene TRBV2; TRBD2 is a possible D gene (7 bases). The length of the CDR3 is 15 residues. The germline CDR1 and CDR2 sequences are SNHLY and FYNNEI. Trimming left V 6 bases short and J 6 bases short, with 17 bases between. The CDR3 loop is CASRADSGIPGELFF. CDR3 nucleotide sequence: TGTGCCAGCAGAGCGGACAGCGGGATCCCCGGGGAGCTGTTTTTT.

The chain carries TRBV29-1 and TRBJ1-1, with 8 bases identical to TRBD1. The junction had 12 bases not matched to a gene; V was cut back by 7 bases and J by 5 bases. Germline V gene sequence: CDR1 SQVTM, CDR2 ANQGSEA. This CDR3 has 14 residues. Here the CDR3 DNA reads TGCAGCGCTCTGGAACAGGGGGTTTTGACTGAAGCTTTCTTT. Translating gives CSALEQGVLTEAFF.

A few counts support this clone. The rearrangement links TRBV6-6 to TRBJ2-1; 7 bases map to TRBD1. Germline loops: CDR1 MNHNY, CDR2 SVGAGI (reference sequence). The CDR3 runs to 13 residues. V shed 11 bases, J shed 5 bases, and the junction held 9 bases outside the gene matches. The CDR3 loop reads CAGKGTANNEQFF. The CDR3 DNA reads TGTGCCGGAAAAGGGACAGCTAACAATGAGCAGTTCTTC.

The chain couples TRBV2 to TRBJ1-2; 7 bases fit TRBD1. Germline assignment: CDR1 SNHLY and CDR2 FYNNEI. Trimming removed 5 bases from V and 2 bases from J; junction bases left unmatched: 8. The CDR3 covers 15 residues. CDR3 sequence (DNA): TGTGCCAGCAGTATTAGGCAGGGGGAGAACTATGGCTACACCTTC. Translation: CASSIRQGENYGYTF.

The chain uses TRBV19 and TRBJ2-2; tentative D call: TRBD2 (6 bases). V dropped 5 bases and J dropped 5 bases, with 18 bases sitting between them. The germline V gene encodes CDR1 LNHDA and CDR2 SQIVND (reference sequence). The CDR3 loop spans 16 amino acids. The CDR3 loop is CASSGGALAGTGELFF. In nucleotides, the CDR3 is TGTGCCAGTAGTGGCGGTGCCTTGGCGGGGACCGGGGAGCTGTTTTTT.

The chain uses TRBV2 and TRBJ2-1; tentative D call: TRBD2 (6 bases). CDR3 length: 15 amino acids. With 6 bases removed from V and 4 bases from J, the gap between germline ends came to 16 bases. In germline, CDR1 is SNHLY, CDR2 FYNNEI. The chain's CDR3 is CASSATGLSYNEQFF. The CDR3 bases are TGTGCCAGCAGCGCAACGGGACTGTCGTACAATGAGCAGTTCTTC.

This clone was picked up a small number of times. This CDR3 reads CASSPLGQREAGANVLTF. CDR3 DNA: TGTGCCAGCTCACCATTAGGACAGAGGGAAGCTGGGGCCAACGTCCTGACTTTC. This chain connects TRBV18 to TRBJ2-6, with D maybe TRBD1 (6 bases). V was trimmed by 2 bases and J by 2 bases, leaving 16 bases between them. The CDR3 length is 18 residues. Germline V gives CDR1 KGHSH, CDR2 LQKENI.

This chain connects TRBV5-1 to TRBJ1-3; unclear D gene. The CDR3 is 17 residues long. V was cut by 4 bases and J by 0 bases, with 17 bases left in between. From germline, CDR1 is SGHRS and CDR2 YFSETQ. CDR3 sequence: CASSRDNSQFSGNTIYF. The CDR3 nucleotides are TGCGCCAGCAGCCGCGACAATTCACAGTTCTCTGGAAACACCATATATTTT. Based on the CDR3 plus reference TRBV5-1 and TRBJ1-3, the full variable domain is KAGVTQTPRYLIKTRGQQVTLSCSPISGHRSVSWYQQTPGQGLQFLFEYFSETQRNKGNFPGRFSGRQFSNSRSEMNVSTLELGDSALYLCASSRDNSQFSGNTIYFGEGSWLTVV.